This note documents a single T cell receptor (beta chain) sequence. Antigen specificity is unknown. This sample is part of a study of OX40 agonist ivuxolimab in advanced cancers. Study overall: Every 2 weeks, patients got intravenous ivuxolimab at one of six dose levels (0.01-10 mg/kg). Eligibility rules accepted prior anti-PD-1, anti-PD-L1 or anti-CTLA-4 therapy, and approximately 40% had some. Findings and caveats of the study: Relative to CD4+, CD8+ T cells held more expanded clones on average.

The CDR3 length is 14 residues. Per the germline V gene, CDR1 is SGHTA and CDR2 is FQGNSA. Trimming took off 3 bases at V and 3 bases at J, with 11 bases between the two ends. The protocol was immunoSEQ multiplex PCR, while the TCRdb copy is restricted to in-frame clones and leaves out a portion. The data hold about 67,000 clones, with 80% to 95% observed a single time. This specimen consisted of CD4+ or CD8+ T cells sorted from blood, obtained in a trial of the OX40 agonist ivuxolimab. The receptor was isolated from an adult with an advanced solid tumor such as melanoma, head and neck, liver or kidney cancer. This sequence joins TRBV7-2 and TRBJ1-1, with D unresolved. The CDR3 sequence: CASSFRPSDTEAFF. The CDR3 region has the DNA TGTGCCAGCAGCTTCCGACCGTCGGACACTGAAGCTTTCTTT. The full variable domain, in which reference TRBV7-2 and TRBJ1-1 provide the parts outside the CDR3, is GAGVSQSPSNKVTEKGKDVELRCDPISGHTALYWYRQSLGQGLEFLIYFQGNSAPDKSGLPSDRFSAERTGGSVSTLTIQRTQQEDSAVYLCASSFRPSDTEAFFGQGTRLTVV.